The 28 T cell receptor beta chains below all came from one sample that was sequenced in a study of blood T cell repertoires in COVID-19. TCRdb keeps only in-frame clones here, not all; method: immunoSEQ multiplex PCR. Of around 50,000 clones in the sample, 91% were seen once. Sequences were obtained from peripheral blood. The receptors originated from an older man with active COVID-19.

The chain links TRBV3-1 (or the pseudogene TRBV3-2) to TRBJ2-7, with D perhaps matching TRBD2 (5 bases). The V gene's germline CDR1 is LGHDT and CDR2 YNNKEL (reference sequence). Trimming pared 5 bases from V and 0 bases from J, leaving 14 bases between. The CDR3 runs to 15 residues. The CDR3: CASSAGLHSSYEQYF. CDR3 nucleotide sequence: TGTGCCAGCAGCGCTGGACTCCATAGCTCCTACGAGCAGTACTTC.

The CDR3, as DNA: TGTGCCAGCAACAGAGGGTCAACGGGTAATGAAAAACTGTTTTTT. Translating it yields CASNRGSTGNEKLFF. The chain joins TRBV6-5 to TRBJ1-4, with D uncertain. The CDR3 has 15 amino acids. V shed 7 bases and J shed 4 bases, with 16 bases lying between them. Per the germline V gene, CDR1 is MNHEY and CDR2 is SVGAGI.

V usage is TRBV3-1 (or the pseudogene TRBV3-2) and J usage is TRBJ2-1; 8 nucleotides match TRBD1. Germline CDR1 is LGHDT and CDR2 is YNNKEL (reference sequence). After removal of 4 bases from V and 0 bases from J, the junction contained 5 bases not matched to a gene. The CDR3 consists of 16 residues. CDR3 nucleotides: TGTGCCAGCAGCCCTCTCCAGGGGGCCTCCTACAATGAGCAGTTCTTC. As protein: CASSPLQGASYNEQFF.

The chain links TRBV4-2 to TRBJ2-3; TRBD2 agrees at 12 bases. Germline V CDR1 and CDR2: LGHNA, YNFKEQ. The length of the CDR3 is 19 residues. The V and J ends lost 0 bases and 2 bases, in that order; junction bases with no gene match: 9. The CDR3 here is CASSQEVASGGGHTDTQYF. The DNA for the CDR3 is TGTGCCAGCAGCCAAGAAGTGGCTAGCGGGGGGGGTCACACAGATACGCAGTATTTT.

This clone showed up just once. This rearrangement joins TRBV3-1 (or the pseudogene TRBV3-2) to TRBJ2-7; TRBD2 aligns across 7 bases. The CDR3 consists of 13 residues. Trimming took 3 bases from V and 6 from J; bases not matched to a gene: 5. Germline CDR1 LGHDT, CDR2 YNNKEL (reference sequence). CDR3 amino acids: CASSHGGGIEQYF. The CDR3 coding sequence is TGTGCCAGCAGCCATGGGGGGGGAATCGAGCAGTACTTC.

The V and J genes are TRBV4-1 and TRBJ1-5, with a possible D match to TRBD1 (5 bases). The germline V gene encodes CDR1 MGHRA and CDR2 YSYEKL. V lost 4 bases, J lost 0 bases, and 13 bases lay in between. CDR3 length equals 16 residues. The CDR3 sequence is CASSPVTAISNQPQHF. The CDR3 DNA follows: TGCGCCAGCAGCCCGGTGACAGCTATTAGCAATCAGCCCCAGCATTTT.

This rearrangement joins TRBV6-1 to TRBJ2-1; D is perhaps TRBD2 (6 bases). Deletions cut 0 bases from V and 6 bases from J, with 15 bases between. The CDR3 sequence is 16 residues long. Germline CDR1 and CDR2: MNHNS and SASEGT. The CDR3 coding sequence is TGTGCCAGCAGTGAAGCGGCAAGGGGACTTACCAATGAGCAGTTCTTC. It yields the protein CASSEAARGLTNEQFF.

By sample fraction, this clone is medium-sized. V usage is TRBV4-1 and J usage is TRBJ1-6; 8 bases map to TRBD1. V lost 2 bases, J lost 7 bases, and 4 bases stayed unmatched. The CDR3 runs to 15 residues. CDR1 MGHRA and CDR2 YSYEKL come from the germline V gene. The CDR3 sequence is CASSQSGTGNSPLHF. Here the CDR3 DNA reads TGCGCCAGCAGCCAATCTGGGACAGGAAATTCACCCCTCCACTTT.

V is TRBV15 and J is TRBJ1-1; 7 bases line up with TRBD1. CDR1 LNHNV and CDR2 YYDKDF come from the germline V gene (reference sequence). The CDR3 consists of 16 residues. The V gene end was trimmed by 1 base and the J gene end by 8 bases; junction bases not matched to a gene: 13. The CDR3 nucleotides are TGTGCCACCAGCAGAGGCCCGGGACAGCAAAAAGGGGAAGCTTTCTTT. Residues: CATSRGPGQQKGEAFF.

Only one count was recorded for this clone. Germline is not matched at one junction end, which may reflect a read error. The V gene is TRBV7-9, the J gene TRBJ1-1, with D hard to call. Looked up from germline, CDR1 is SEHNR and CDR2 is FQNEAQ (reference sequence). This CDR3 has 13 amino acids. CDR3 loop: CASSLEGVTEAFF. The CDR3 nucleotides read TGTGCCAGCAGTTTAGAGGGAGTCACTGAAGCTTTCTTT.

The V call is TRBV15, the J call TRBJ2-1, with 12 bases identical to TRBD1. After removal of 8 bases from V and 8 bases from J, the junction contained 16 bases not matched to a gene. The germline V gene has CDR1 LNHNV and CDR2 YYDKDF (reference sequence). The CDR3 loop spans 17 amino acids. CDR3 protein: CATCKSTGTGGRDEQFF. The CDR3 bases are TGTGCCACCTGCAAGAGTACCGGGACAGGGGGCAGAGATGAGCAGTTCTTC. Full variable domain (rest looked up from reference TRBV15 and TRBJ2-1): DAMVIQNPRYQVTQFGKPVTLSCSQTLNHNVMYWYQQKSSQAPKLLFHYYDKDFNNEADTPDNFQSRRPNTSFCFLDIRSPGLGDTAMYLCATCKSTGTGGRDEQFFGPGTRLTVL.

The chain couples TRBV5-4 to TRBJ2-3, with 10 bases that match TRBD2. Germline loops: CDR1 SGHNT, CDR2 YYREEE (reference sequence). The ends lost 4 bases at V and 2 bases at J; junction bases unmatched: 4. The CDR3 totals 15 residues. CDR3 loop: CASSGSGGVTDTQYF. CDR3 coding DNA: TGTGCCAGCAGCGGGAGCGGGGGGGTCACAGATACGCAGTATTTT.

This sequence joins TRBV5-1 and TRBJ2-7, with 9 bases that match TRBD2. The trim removed 4 bases at V and 2 bases at J, leaving 4 bases unmatched. CDR1 SGHRS and CDR2 YFSETQ come from the germline V gene. The CDR3 length is 14 residues. CDR3 sequence: CASSGGGAPYEQYF. CDR3 nucleotides: TGCGCCAGCAGCGGCGGGGGGGCCCCCTACGAGCAGTACTTC.

The chain is built from TRBV28 and TRBJ2-7; perhaps TRBD1 as D (5 bases). Germline V gene sequence: CDR1 MDHEN, CDR2 SYDVKM. CDR3 size: 12 residues. The germline V and J ends were trimmed by 6 bases and 6 bases, with 12 bases remaining between them. The DNA for the CDR3 is TGTGCCAGCAGGCTTGACAGCTCCGAGCAGTACTTC. Translated, it gives CASRLDSSEQYF.

V and J are TRBV12-3 or TRBV12-4 and TRBJ2-2; TRBD1 aligns across 8 bases. V shed 7 bases, J shed 7 bases, and the junction held 5 bases outside the gene matches. CDR3 length: 13 residues. The CDR3 here is CASKDRGRGELFF. CDR3 DNA sequence: TGTGCCAGCAAAGACAGGGGACGCGGGGAGCTGTTTTTT.

V gene TRBV12-3 or TRBV12-4 combines with J gene TRBJ1-2; 8 bases align to TRBD1. V shed 5 bases, J shed 7 bases, and the junction held 3 bases outside the gene matches. CDR3 length: 12 residues. The CDR3 reads CASSTQGGGYTF. In DNA, the CDR3 is TGTGCCAGCAGTACACAGGGGGGTGGCTACACCTTC.

The chain carries TRBV4-3 and TRBJ2-2; D is unclear. V dropped 1 base and J dropped 6 bases, with 9 bases sitting between them. There are 14 residues in the CDR3. Germline lookup yields CDR1 LGHNA and CDR2 YSLEER. This CDR3 reads CASSQVSDPGELFF. CDR3 coding DNA: TGCGCCAGCAGCCAAGTTTCAGATCCCGGGGAGCTGTTTTTT.

In its sample, this clone was seen once. V usage is TRBV5-5 and J usage is TRBJ2-5; possibly TRBD2 for D (5 bases). Germline V gene data show CDR1 as SGHKS and CDR2 as YYEKEE (reference sequence). This CDR3 is 15 amino acids long. Trimming left V 0 bases short and J 2 bases short, with 11 bases between. Here the CDR3 DNA reads TGTGCCAGCAGCTTGGTAGGAGCGGTTCAAGAGACCCAGTACTTC. It encodes CASSLVGAVQETQYF.

The rearrangement links TRBV7-2 to TRBJ1-2; the D is unclear. Germline assignment: CDR1 SGHTA and CDR2 FQGNSA. The CDR3 is made up of 13 amino acids. Deletions cut 5 bases from V and 2 bases from J, with 9 bases between. The CDR3 loop reads CASSLDGNYGYTF. The CDR3 bases are TGTGCCAGCAGCCTTGACGGGAACTATGGCTACACCTTC.

The V call is TRBV6-5, the J call TRBJ2-7; 11 positions agree with TRBD1. The V and J ends lost 5 bases and 5 bases, in that order; junction bases with no gene match: 8. CDR1 is MNHEY, CDR2 SVGAGI, per germline. This CDR3 is 15 amino acids long. CDR3 residues: CASSKRTGGKNEQYF. As DNA, the CDR3 is TGTGCCAGCAGTAAACGGACAGGGGGCAAAAACGAGCAGTACTTC.

The V call is TRBV19, the J call TRBJ1-4, with D perhaps matching TRBD1 (6 bases). This CDR3 contains 14 residues. Trimming removed 5 bases from V and 5 bases from J, with 12 bases in between. Germline CDR1 is LNHDA and CDR2 is SQIVND (reference sequence). Here the CDR3 reads CASSSQGRNEKLFF. The CDR3 DNA follows: TGTGCCAGTAGTTCCCAGGGGCGCAATGAAAAACTGTTTTTT.

In its sample, this clone was seen a few times. J is TRBJ1-3 and V is TRBV6-5, with D perhaps TRBD1 (5 bases). Trimming removed 0 bases at V and 8 bases at J, with 8 bases between. This CDR3 contains 13 residues. Germline V CDR1 and CDR2: MNHEY, SVGAGI. CDR3 region: CASSYSPGHTIYF. For the CDR3, the DNA is TGTGCCAGCAGTTACTCCCCAGGGCACACCATATATTTT.

J is TRBJ1-6 and V is TRBV9, with D perhaps matching TRBD1 (5 bases). The CDR3 loop spans 14 amino acids. Trimming shortened V by 0 bases and J by 5 bases, and 6 bases separated the two germline ends. CDR1 and CDR2 (germline): SGDLS, YYNGEE. The CDR3 region has the DNA TGTGCCAGCAGCGTAGTACAGGATAATTCACCCCTCCACTTT. As protein: CASSVVQDNSPLHF.

V and J are TRBV6-5 and TRBJ1-3, with 10 positions matching TRBD1. This CDR3 comprises 14 residues. The trim removed 11 bases at V and 2 bases at J, leaving 6 bases unmatched. The germline V gene encodes CDR1 MNHEY and CDR2 SVGAGI. CDR3 nucleotide sequence: TGTGCCGCGAAGACAGGGGGCACTGGAAACACCATATATTTT. As protein: CAAKTGGTGNTIYF.

The gene calls are TRBV9 and TRBJ2-2, with D possibly TRBD2 on 6 matching bases. This CDR3 has 15 residues. V dropped 1 base and J dropped 6 bases, with 13 bases sitting between them. Germline loops: CDR1 SGDLS, CDR2 YYNGEE. This CDR3 is CASSVITAGPGELFF. The CDR3 bases are TGTGCCAGCAGCGTAATCACGGCGGGGCCCGGGGAGCTGTTTTTT.

The rearrangement links TRBV2 to TRBJ2-7, with TRBD1 matching over 8 bases. The CDR3 has 14 residues. Germline CDR1 SNHLY, CDR2 FYNNEI. V was clipped by 2 bases and J by 6 bases; unmatched bases: 6. Here the CDR3 reads CASSERTGKVEQYF. Here the CDR3 DNA reads TGTGCCAGCAGTGAACGGACAGGGAAGGTCGAGCAGTACTTC. The full variable domain, with the rest looked up from reference TRBV2 and TRBJ2-7, is EPEVTQTPSHQVTQMGQEVILRCVPISNHLYFYWYRQILGQKVEFLVSFYNNEISEKSEIFDDQFSVERPDGSNFTLKIRSTKLEDSAMYFCASSERTGKVEQYFGPGTRLTVT.

The chain employs TRBV2 and TRBJ1-1; TRBD1 matches at 7 bases. The ends lost 5 bases at V and 0 bases at J; junction bases unmatched: 12. Germline V CDR1 and CDR2: SNHLY, FYNNEI. This CDR3 has 17 residues. DNA of the CDR3: TGTGCCAGCAGTAAAGTGGGACAGCTGGGGGTGAACACTGAAGCTTTCTTT. Translated, it gives CASSKVGQLGVNTEAFF.

The rearrangement links TRBV6-5 to TRBJ1-1; possibly TRBD1 for D (6 bases). CDR1 and CDR2 from the germline V gene are MNHEY and SVGAGI. Between the trimmed V and J ends, which lost 6 bases and 1 base, there was a span of 12 bases. This CDR3 contains 14 residues. CDR3: CASRWGGENTEAFF. The CDR3 DNA is TGTGCCAGCAGATGGGGGGGCGAGAACACTGAAGCTTTCTTT.